This T cell receptor (beta chain) stems from a study of T cells after yellow fever vaccination. Trimming pared 1 base from V and 3 bases from J, leaving 7 bases between. Germline lookup yields CDR1 LNHNV and CDR2 YYDKDF (reference sequence). This CDR3 is 14 amino acids long. Each CDR3 protein gets one entry after TCRdb re-called the 5' RACE reads with MiXCR. This table holds some 340,000 distinct CDR3 sequences, over 4% found once. This clonotype was detected many times. The chain couples TRBV15 to TRBJ2-1; tentative D call: TRBD1 (5 bases). The specimen comprised PBMCs, sampled 5 days after the yellow fever booster vaccination. The sequence came from a man aged 18 to 29 who received the YFV17D yellow fever vaccine. This CDR3 is CATSRVQGYNEQFF. CDR3 nucleotide sequence: TGTGCCACCAGCAGAGTGCAGGGCTACAATGAGCAGTTCTTC.